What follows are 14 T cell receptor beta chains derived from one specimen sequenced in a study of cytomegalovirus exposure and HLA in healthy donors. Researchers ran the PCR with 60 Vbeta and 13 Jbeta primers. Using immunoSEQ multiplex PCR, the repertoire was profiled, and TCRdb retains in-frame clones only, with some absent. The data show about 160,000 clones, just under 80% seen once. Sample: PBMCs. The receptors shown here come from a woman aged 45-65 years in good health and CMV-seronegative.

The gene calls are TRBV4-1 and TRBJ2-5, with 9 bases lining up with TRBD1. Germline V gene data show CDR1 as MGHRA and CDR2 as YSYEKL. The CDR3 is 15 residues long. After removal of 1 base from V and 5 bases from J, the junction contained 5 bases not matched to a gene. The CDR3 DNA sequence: TGCGCCAGCAGCCAAGTGGACAGGGGACCGGAGACCCAGTACTTC. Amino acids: CASSQVDRGPETQYF.

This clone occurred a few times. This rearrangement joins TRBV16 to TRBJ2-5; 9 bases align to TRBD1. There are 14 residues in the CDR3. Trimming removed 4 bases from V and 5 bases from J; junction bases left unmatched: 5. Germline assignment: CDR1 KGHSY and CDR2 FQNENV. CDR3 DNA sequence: TGTGCCAGCAGCCCTGGACAGGGGAAGGAGACCCAGTACTTC. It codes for CASSPGQGKETQYF.

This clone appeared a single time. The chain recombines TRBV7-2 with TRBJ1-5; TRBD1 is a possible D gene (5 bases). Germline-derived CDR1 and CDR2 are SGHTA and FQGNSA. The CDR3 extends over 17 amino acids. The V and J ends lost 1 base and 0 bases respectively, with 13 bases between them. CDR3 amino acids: CASSLGRVQYSNQPQHF. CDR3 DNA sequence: TGTGCCAGCAGCTTAGGCAGGGTCCAATATAGCAATCAGCCCCAGCATTTT.

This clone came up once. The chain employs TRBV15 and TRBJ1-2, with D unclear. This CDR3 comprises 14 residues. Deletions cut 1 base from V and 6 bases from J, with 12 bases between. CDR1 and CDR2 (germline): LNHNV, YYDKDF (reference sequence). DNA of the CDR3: TGTGCCACCAGCAGAGGCAGCGGGCAGGATGGCTACACCTTC. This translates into CATSRGSGQDGYTF. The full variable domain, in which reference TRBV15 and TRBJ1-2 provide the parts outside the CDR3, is DAMVIQNPRYQVTQFGKPVTLSCSQTLNHNVMYWYQQKSSQAPKLLFHYYDKDFNNEADTPDNFQSRRPNTSFCFLDIRSPGLGDTAMYLCATSRGSGQDGYTFGSGTRLTVV.

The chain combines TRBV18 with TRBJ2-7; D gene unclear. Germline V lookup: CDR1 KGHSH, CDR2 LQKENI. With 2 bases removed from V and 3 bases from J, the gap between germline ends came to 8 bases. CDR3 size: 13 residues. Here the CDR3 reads CASSPTADYEQYF. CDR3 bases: TGTGCCAGCTCACCAACAGCCGACTACGAGCAGTACTTC. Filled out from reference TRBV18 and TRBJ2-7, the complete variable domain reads NAGVMQNPRHLVRRRGQEARLRCSPMKGHSHVYWYRQLPEEGLKFMVYLQKENIIDESGMPKERFSAEFPKEGPSILRIQQVVRGDSAAYFCASSPTADYEQYFGPGTRLTVT.

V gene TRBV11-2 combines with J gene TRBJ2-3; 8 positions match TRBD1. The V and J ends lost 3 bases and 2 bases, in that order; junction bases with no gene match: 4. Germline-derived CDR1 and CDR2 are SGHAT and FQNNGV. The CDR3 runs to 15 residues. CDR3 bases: TGTGCCAGCAGCTTCTCACAGGGGGACACAGATACGCAGTATTTT. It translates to CASSFSQGDTDTQYF.

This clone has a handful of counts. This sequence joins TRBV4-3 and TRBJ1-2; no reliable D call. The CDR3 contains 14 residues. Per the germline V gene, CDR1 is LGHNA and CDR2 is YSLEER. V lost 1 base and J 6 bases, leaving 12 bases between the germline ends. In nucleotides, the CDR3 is TGCGCCAGCAGCCAAGTAAGGGAGTGGCATGGCTACACCTTC. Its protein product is CASSQVREWHGYTF.

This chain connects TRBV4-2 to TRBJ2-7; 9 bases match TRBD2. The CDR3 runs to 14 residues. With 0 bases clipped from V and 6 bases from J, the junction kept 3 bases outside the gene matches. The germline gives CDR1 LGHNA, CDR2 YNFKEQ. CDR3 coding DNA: TGTGCCAGCAGCCAAGATTGGCGGGAGGGCGAGCAGTACTTC. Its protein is CASSQDWREGEQYF.

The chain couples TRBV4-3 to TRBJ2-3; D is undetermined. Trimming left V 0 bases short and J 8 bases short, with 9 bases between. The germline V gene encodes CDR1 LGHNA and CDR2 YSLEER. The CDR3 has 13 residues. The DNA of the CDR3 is TGCGCCAGCAGCCAAGATTTCCAGCGTACGCAGTATTTT. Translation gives CASSQDFQRTQYF.

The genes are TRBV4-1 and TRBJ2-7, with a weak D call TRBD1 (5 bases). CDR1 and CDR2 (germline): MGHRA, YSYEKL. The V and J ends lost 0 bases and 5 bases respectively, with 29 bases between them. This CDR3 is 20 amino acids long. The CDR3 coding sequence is TGCGCCAGCAGCCAAGATGGGCCTTTCTCCCAGGGCTTCAGGGCCCACGAGCAGTACTTC. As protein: CASSQDGPFSQGFRAHEQYF.

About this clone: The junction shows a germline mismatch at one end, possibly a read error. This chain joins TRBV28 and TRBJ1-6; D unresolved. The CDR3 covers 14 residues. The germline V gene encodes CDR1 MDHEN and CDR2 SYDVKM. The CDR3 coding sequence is TGTGCCAGCACAAACAGCCTGGGCAATTCACCTCTCCACTTT. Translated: CASTNSLGNSPLHF.

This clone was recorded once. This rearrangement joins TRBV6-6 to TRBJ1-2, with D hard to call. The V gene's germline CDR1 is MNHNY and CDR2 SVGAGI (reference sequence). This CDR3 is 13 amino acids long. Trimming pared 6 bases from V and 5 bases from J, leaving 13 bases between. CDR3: CASSLLGGYGYTF. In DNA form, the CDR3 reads TGTGCCAGCAGCCTCCTCGGCGGATATGGCTACACCTTC.

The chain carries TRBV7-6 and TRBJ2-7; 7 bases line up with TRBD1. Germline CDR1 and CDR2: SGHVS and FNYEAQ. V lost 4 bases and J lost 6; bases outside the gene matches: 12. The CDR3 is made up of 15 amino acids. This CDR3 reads CASSYGQVRGSEQYF. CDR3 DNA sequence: TGTGCCAGCAGCTACGGACAGGTACGAGGATCCGAGCAGTACTTC.

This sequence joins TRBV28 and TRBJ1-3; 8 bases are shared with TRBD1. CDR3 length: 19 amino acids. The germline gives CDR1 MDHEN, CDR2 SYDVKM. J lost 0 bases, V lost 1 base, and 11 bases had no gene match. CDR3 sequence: CASSLSLGQAAYSGNTIYF. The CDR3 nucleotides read TGTGCCAGCAGTTTATCCCTGGGACAGGCCGCCTACTCTGGAAACACCATATATTTT.